This T cell receptor (beta chain) derives from a study of T-cell memory formation after mild COVID-19. Study-level results: Clones shrinking from day 15 to 85 showed even CD4/CD8 mixes; later expanders tilted CD4+. Clones that contracted clustered mainly in CM and EM if CD4+ and in EMRA if CD8+. Several responding clones turned up in pre-infection memory, indicating that cross-reactive memory may have taken part.

Concerning this clonotype: Antigen: not known.

The V end was cut by 0 bases, the J end by 5 bases, with 19 bases between. From germline, CDR1 is SGHVS and CDR2 FQNEAQ. CDR3 length equals 17 residues. Employing constant-segment primers, 5'RACE generated TCR alpha and TCR beta cDNA libraries bearing sample barcodes and UMIs. TCRdb passed the 5' RACE reads through MiXCR, listing each CDR3 protein once. This sample yields around 340,000 distinct CDR3 sequences, of which 10% to 15% are seen a single time; about a fifth belongs to the top ten. The V and J genes are TRBV7-8 and TRBJ2-5, with D perhaps being TRBD1 or TRBD2 (6 bases each). This clonotype originated in a man in his late teens or twenties who had mild COVID-19 (a few samples of this study predate the infection). Cell type and time point are not known. The sequenced sample consisted of PBMCs or a T cell subset sorted from them (not recorded which). CDR3 bases: TGTGCCAGCAGCTTAGCGCGGTTAGGAGGGGGGAGGGAGACCCAGTACTTC. Encoded protein: CASSLARLGGGRETQYF.